This paragraph reports one T cell receptor beta chain. Its antigen is unknown. One end of the junction fails to match germline, which may point to a read error. The data were taken from a study of T cells in narcolepsy. Generated by immunoSEQ multiplex PCR, the TCRdb table keeps only in-frame clones and is missing some. The table lists roughly 24,000 clones, 70% to 90% of them singletons. CDR1 and CDR2 from the germline V gene are SGHRS and YFSETQ. The CDR3 loop spans 16 amino acids. Notes on the study in general: HCRT-specific and TRIB2-specific autoreactive clonotypes appeared among same-patient CSF and blood CD4+ clonotypes.

The V call is TRBV5-1, the J call TRBJ2-5, with 8 positions matching TRBD1. Specimen: memory (CD45RA-) CD4+ T cells from blood. This TCR was recovered from a human donor in good health. CDR3 region: CASRSRGHLRSGTQYF. The CDR3, as DNA: TGTGCCAGCAGATCCAGGGGGCACCTTAGATCAGGGACCCAGTACTTC. The full variable domain, completed using reference TRBV5-1 and TRBJ2-5, is KAGVTQTPRYLIKTRGQQVTLSCSPISGHRSVSWYQQTPGQGLQFLFEYFSETQRNKGNFPGRFSGRQFSNSRSEMNVSTLELGDSALYLCASRSRGHLRSGTQYFGPGTRLLVL.